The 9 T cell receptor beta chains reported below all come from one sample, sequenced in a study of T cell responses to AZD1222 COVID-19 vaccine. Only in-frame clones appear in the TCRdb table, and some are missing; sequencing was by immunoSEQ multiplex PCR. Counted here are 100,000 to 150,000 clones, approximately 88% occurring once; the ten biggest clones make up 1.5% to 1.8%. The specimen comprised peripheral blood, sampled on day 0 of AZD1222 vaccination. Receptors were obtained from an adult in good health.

The CDR3 DNA reads as TGTGCCAGCAGCCAAGAATTATCGACCGATCAGCCCCAGCATTTT. Its translation: CASSQELSTDQPQHF. The V call is TRBV4-2, the J call TRBJ1-5; D gene ambiguous. Germline V gene lookup returns CDR1 LGHNA and CDR2 YNFKEQ. V lost 0 bases and J lost 5, with 11 bases in between. This CDR3 region has 15 residues.

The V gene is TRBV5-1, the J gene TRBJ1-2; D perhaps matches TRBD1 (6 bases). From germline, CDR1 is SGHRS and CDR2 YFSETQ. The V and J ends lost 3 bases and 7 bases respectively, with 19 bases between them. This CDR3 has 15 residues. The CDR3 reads CASSSLDSPRGGYTF. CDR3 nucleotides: TGCGCCAGCAGCTCTCTGGACAGTCCTCGGGGTGGCTACACCTTC.

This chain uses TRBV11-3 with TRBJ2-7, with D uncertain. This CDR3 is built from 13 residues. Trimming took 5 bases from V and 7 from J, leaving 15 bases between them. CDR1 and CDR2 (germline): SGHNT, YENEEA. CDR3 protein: CASSPLDGWEQYF. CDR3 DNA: TGTGCCAGCAGCCCCCTGGACGGGTGGGAGCAGTACTTC.

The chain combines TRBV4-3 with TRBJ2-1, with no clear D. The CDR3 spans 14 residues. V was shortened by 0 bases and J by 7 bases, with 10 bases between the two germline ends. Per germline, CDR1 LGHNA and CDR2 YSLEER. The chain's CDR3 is CASSQDPTENEQFF. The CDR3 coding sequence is TGCGCCAGCAGCCAAGATCCGACGGAAAATGAGCAGTTCTTC.

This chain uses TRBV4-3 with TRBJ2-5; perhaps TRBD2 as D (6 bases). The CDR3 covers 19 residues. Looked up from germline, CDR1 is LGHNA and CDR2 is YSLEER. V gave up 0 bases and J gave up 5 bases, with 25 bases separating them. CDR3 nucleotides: TGCGCCAGCAGCCAAGATCGGGCTATAGGCAGGGAGGACCGGGAGACCCAGTACTTC. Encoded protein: CASSQDRAIGREDRETQYF.

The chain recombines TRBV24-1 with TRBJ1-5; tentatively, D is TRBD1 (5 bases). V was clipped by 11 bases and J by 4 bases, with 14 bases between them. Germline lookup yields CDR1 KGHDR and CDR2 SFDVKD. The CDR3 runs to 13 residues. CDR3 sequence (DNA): TGTGCCATCCAGGGTATGAGAAATCAGCCCCAGCATTTT. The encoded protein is CAIQGMRNQPQHF.

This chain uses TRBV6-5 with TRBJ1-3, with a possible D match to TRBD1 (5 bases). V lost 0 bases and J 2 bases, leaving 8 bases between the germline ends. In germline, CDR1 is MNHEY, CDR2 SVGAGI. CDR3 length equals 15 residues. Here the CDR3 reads CASSYSRQTGNTIYF. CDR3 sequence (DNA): TGTGCCAGCAGTTACTCGAGACAGACTGGAAACACCATATATTTT.

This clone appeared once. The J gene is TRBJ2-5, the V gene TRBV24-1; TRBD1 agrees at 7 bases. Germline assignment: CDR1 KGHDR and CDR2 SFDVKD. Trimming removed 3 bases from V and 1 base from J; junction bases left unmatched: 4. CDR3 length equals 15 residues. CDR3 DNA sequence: TGTGCCACCAGTGATCCCCGACAGGGCCAAGAGACCCAGTACTTC. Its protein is CATSDPRQGQETQYF.

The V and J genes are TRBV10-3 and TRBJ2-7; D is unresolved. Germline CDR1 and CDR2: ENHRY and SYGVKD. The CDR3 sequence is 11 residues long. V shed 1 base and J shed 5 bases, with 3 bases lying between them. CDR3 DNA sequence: TGTGCCATCAGTGAGTTTCACGAGCAGTACTTC. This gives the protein CAISEFHEQYF.